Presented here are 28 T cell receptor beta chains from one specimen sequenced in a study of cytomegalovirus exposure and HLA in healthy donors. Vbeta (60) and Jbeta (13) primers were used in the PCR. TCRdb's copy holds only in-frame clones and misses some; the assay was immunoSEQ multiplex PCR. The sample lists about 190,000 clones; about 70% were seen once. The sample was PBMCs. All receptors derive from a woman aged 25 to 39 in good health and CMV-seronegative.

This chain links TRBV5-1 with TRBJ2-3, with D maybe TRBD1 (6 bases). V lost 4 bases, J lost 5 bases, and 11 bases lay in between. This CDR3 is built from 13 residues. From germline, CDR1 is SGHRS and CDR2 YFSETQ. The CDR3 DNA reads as TGCGCCAGCAGCCCACAGGGTTTAGATACGCAGTATTTT. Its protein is CASSPQGLDTQYF. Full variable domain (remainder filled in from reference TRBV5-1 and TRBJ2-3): KAGVTQTPRYLIKTRGQQVTLSCSPISGHRSVSWYQQTPGQGLQFLFEYFSETQRNKGNFPGRFSGRQFSNSRSEMNVSTLELGDSALYLCASSPQGLDTQYFGPGTRLTVL.

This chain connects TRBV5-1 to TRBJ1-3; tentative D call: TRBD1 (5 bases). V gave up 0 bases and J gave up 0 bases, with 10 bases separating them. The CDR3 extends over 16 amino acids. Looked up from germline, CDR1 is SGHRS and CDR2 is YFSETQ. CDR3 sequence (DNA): TGCGCCAGCAGCTTGGGACAGTCCCACTCTGGAAACACCATATATTTT. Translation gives CASSLGQSHSGNTIYF.

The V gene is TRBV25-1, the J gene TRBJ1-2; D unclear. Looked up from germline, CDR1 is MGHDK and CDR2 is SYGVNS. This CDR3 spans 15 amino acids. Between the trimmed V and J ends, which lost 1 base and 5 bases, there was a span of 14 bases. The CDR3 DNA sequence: TGTGCCAGCAGTGAATTCGGGAACAACCCTTATGGCTACACCTTC. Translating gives CASSEFGNNPYGYTF.

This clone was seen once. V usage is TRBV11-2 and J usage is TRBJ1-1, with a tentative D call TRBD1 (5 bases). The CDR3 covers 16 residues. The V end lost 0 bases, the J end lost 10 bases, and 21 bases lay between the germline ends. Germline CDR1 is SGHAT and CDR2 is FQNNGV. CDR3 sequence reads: CASSLDPGRLTGGAFF. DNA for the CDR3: TGTGCCAGCAGCTTAGATCCGGGCAGGCTCACAGGTGGAGCTTTCTTT.

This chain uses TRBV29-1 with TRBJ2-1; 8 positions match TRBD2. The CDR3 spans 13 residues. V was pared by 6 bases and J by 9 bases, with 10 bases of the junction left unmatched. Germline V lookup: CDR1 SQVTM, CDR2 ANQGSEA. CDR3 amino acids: CSVLDGGGSEQFF. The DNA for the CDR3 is TGCAGCGTCCTCGACGGGGGGGGTAGTGAGCAGTTCTTC.

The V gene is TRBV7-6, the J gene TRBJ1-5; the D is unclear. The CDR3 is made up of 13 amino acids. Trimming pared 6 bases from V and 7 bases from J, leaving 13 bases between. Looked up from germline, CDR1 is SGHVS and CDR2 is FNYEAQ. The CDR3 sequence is CASSSHSLQPQHF. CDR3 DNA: TGTGCCAGCAGTAGCCACTCCTTACAGCCCCAGCATTTT.

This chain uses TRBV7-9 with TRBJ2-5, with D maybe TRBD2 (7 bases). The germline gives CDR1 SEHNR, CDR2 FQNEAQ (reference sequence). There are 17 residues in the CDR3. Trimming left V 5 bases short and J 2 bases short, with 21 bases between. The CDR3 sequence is CASSPWRRGGLQETQYF. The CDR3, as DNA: TGTGCCAGCAGCCCGTGGCGGAGGGGGGGTTTGCAAGAGACCCAGTACTTC.

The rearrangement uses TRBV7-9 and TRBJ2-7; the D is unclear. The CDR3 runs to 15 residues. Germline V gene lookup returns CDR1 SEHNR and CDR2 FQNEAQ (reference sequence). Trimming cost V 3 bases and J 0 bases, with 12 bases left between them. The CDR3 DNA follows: TGTGCCAGCAGCTTGCACGACGGGTCCTCCTACGAGCAGTACTTC. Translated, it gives CASSLHDGSSYEQYF.

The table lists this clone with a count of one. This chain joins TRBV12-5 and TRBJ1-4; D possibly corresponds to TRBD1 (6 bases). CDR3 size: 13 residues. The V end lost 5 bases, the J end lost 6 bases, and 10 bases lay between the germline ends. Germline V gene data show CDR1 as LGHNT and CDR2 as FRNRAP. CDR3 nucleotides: TGTGCTAGTGGTCGGACAGCCGATGAAAAACTGTTTTTT. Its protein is CASGRTADEKLFF.

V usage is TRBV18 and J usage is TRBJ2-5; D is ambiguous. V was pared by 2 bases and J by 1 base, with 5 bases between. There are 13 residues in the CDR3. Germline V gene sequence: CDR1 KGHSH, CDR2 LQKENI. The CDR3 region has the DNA TGTGCCAGCTCACCAACAATCCAAGAGACCCAGTACTTC. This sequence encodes CASSPTIQETQYF.

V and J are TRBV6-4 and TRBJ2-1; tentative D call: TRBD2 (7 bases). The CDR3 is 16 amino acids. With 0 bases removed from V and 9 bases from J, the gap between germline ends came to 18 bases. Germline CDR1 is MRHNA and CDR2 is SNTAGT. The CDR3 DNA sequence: TGTGCCAGCAGTGACTCGGCGGGGGCCTACCGTAGTGAGCAGTTCTTC. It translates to CASSDSAGAYRSEQFF.

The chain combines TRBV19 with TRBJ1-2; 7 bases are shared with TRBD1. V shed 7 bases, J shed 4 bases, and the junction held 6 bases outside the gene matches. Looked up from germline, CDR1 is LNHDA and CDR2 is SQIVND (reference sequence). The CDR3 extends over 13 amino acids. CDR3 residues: CASTADRTYGYTF. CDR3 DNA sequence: TGTGCCAGTACTGCGGACAGGACCTATGGCTACACCTTC.

CDR3 residues: CASSPRTGYYGYTF. In DNA form, the CDR3 reads TGTGCCAGCAGCCCTAGGACAGGCTACTATGGCTACACCTTC. This chain uses TRBV28 with TRBJ1-2; 7 bases agree with TRBD1. CDR1 and CDR2 from the germline V gene are MDHEN and SYDVKM. The CDR3 spans 14 residues. V lost 6 bases and J lost 3; bases outside the gene matches: 7.

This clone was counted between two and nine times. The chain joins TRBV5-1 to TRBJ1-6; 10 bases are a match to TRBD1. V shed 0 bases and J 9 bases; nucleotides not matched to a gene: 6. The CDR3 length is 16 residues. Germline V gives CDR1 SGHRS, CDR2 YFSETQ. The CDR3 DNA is TGCGCCAGCAGCTTGGCGGGCGACAGGGGGCTTTCACCCCTCCACTTT. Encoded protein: CASSLAGDRGLSPLHF.

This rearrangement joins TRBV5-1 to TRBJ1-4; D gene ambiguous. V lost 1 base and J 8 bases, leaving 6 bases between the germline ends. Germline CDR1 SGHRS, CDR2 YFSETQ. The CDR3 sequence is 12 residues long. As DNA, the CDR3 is TGCGCCAGCAGCTTGTTTGGCGAAAAACTGTTTTTT. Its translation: CASSLFGEKLFF.

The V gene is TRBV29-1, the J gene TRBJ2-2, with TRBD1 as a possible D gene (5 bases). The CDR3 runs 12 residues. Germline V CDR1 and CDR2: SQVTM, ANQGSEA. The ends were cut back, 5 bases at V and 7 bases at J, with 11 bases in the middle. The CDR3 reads CSVRPGIGELFF. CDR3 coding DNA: TGCAGCGTTCGGCCAGGGATCGGGGAGCTGTTTTTT.

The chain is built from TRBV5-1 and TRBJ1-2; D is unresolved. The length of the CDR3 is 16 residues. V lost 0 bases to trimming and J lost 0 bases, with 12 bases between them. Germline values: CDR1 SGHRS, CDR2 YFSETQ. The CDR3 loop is CASSLAVPAANYGYTF. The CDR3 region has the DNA TGCGCCAGCAGCTTGGCGGTCCCCGCCGCTAACTATGGCTACACCTTC. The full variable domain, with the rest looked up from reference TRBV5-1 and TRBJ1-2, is KAGVTQTPRYLIKTRGQQVTLSCSPISGHRSVSWYQQTPGQGLQFLFEYFSETQRNKGNFPGRFSGRQFSNSRSEMNVSTLELGDSALYLCASSLAVPAANYGYTFGSGTRLTVV.

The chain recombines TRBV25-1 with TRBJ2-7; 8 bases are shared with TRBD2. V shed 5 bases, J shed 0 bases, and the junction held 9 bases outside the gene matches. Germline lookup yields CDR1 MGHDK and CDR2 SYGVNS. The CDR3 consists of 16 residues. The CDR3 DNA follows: TGTGCCAGCAGTCCCGGGGGGGCGGATAACTCCTACGAGCAGTACTTC. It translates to CASSPGGADNSYEQYF.

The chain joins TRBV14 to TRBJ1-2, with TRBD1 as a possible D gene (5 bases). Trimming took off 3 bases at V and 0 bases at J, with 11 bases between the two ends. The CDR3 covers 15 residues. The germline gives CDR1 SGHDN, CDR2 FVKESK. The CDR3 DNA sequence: TGTGCCAGCAGCCACTTGACAGATCCTAACTATGGCTACACCTTC. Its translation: CASSHLTDPNYGYTF.

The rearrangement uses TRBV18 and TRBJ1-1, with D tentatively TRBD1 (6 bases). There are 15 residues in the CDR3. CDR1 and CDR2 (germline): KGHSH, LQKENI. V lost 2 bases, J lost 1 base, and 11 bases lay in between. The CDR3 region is CASSPVGGWNTEAFF. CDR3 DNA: TGTGCCAGCTCACCAGTTGGGGGCTGGAACACTGAAGCTTTCTTT.

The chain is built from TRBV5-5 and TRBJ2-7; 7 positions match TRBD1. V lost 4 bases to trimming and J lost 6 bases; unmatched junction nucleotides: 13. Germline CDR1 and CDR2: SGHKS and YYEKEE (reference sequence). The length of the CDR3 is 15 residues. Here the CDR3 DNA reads TGTGCCAGCAGCCCTGGGACAGTCGCCCTCGGCGAGCAGTACTTC. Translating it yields CASSPGTVALGEQYF.

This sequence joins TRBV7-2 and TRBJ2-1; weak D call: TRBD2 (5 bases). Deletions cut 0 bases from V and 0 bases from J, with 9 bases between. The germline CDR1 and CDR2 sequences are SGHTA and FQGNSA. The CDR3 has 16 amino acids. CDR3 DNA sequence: TGTGCCAGCAGCTTAGCGCCTCGGGGCTCCTACAATGAGCAGTTCTTC. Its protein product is CASSLAPRGSYNEQFF.

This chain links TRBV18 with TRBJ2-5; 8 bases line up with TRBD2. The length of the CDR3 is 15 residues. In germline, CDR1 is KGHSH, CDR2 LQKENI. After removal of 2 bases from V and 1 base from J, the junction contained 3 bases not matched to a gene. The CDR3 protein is CASSPETSAQETQYF. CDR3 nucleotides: TGTGCCAGCTCACCAGAGACTAGCGCCCAAGAGACCCAGTACTTC. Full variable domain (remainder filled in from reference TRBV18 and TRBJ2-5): NAGVMQNPRHLVRRRGQEARLRCSPMKGHSHVYWYRQLPEEGLKFMVYLQKENIIDESGMPKERFSAEFPKEGPSILRIQQVVRGDSAAYFCASSPETSAQETQYFGPGTRLLVL.

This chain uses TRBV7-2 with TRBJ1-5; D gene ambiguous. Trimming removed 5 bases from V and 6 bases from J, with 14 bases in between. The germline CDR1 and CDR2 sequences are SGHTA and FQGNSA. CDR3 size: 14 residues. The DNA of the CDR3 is TGTGCCAGCAGCCCAGACAAGTACCGTCAGCCCCAGCATTTT. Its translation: CASSPDKYRQPQHF.

CDR3 loop: CASSLQGSAVRHYGYTF. The DNA for the CDR3 is TGTGCCAGCTCACTACAGGGGTCGGCAGTTCGGCACTATGGCTACACCTTC. The rearrangement links TRBV18 to TRBJ1-2, with TRBD1 identical over 7 bases. V was pared by 4 bases and J by 3 bases, with 14 bases of the junction left unmatched. The germline V gene has CDR1 KGHSH and CDR2 LQKENI. This CDR3 region has 17 residues. The entire variable domain, with the rest obtained from reference TRBV18 and TRBJ1-2, is as follows: NAGVMQNPRHLVRRRGQEARLRCSPMKGHSHVYWYRQLPEEGLKFMVYLQKENIIDESGMPKERFSAEFPKEGPSILRIQQVVRGDSAAYFCASSLQGSAVRHYGYTFGSGTRLTVV.

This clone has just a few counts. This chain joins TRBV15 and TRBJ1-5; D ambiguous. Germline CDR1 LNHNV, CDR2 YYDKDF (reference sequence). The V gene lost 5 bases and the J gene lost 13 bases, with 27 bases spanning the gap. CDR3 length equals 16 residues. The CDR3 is CATSGPGSKGLEPQHF. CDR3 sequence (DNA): TGTGCCACCAGCGGTCCCGGGAGCAAAGGATTAGAACCGCAGCATTTT.

The CDR3: CASSIGPGERPQYF. The CDR3 DNA sequence: TGTGCCAGTAGTATAGGTCCCGGTGAGCGGCCTCAGTACTTC. V and J are TRBV19 and TRBJ2-7; a possible D gene is TRBD2 (5 bases). Trimming took 1 base from V and 10 from J, leaving 17 bases between them. The CDR3 contains 14 residues. Germline loops: CDR1 LNHDA, CDR2 SQIVND (reference sequence).

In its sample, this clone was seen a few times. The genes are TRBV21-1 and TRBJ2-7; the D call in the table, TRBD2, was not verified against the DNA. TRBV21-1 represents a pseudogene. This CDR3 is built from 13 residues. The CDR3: CGSRCEATYEQYF. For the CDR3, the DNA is TGTGGCAGCAGGTGTGAGGCCACCTACGAGCAGTACTTC.